The 25 T cell receptor beta chains reported below all come from one sample, sequenced in a study. TCRdb independently ran MiXCR on the RT-PCR reads; one entry per CDR3 protein. Of about 680,000 distinct CDR3 sequences listed, 13% to 15% were seen once; the top ten hold roughly 3.9%. The sequencing sample was made of memory CD4+ T cells from blood. These TCRs come from a female donor in good health, serving as a healthy control.

The V gene is TRBV2, the J gene TRBJ2-2; 7 nucleotides align to TRBD2. The CDR3 is made up of 14 amino acids. Germline assignment: CDR1 SNHLY and CDR2 FYNNEI. Unmatched junction bases numbered 4, after V lost 2 bases and J lost 7 bases. The CDR3 coding sequence is TGTGCCAGCAGTGAATGGGCTAGCGGCGGGGAGCTGTTTTTT. As protein: CASSEWASGGELFF.

This clonotype has only a few counts. V gene TRBV28 combines with J gene TRBJ2-7; no clear D. This CDR3 is built from 11 residues. The germline V and J ends were trimmed by 6 bases and 9 bases, with 12 bases remaining between them. Germline CDR1 and CDR2: MDHEN and SYDVKM. The CDR3 DNA sequence: TGTGCCAGCAGATCCGTAGTGTGGCAGTACTTC. Translation gives CASRSVVWQYF.

This clonotype has ten or more counts. DNA for the CDR3: TGTGCCAGCAGGGTAGATGCGGGAGGCCAAGAGACCCAGTACTTC. Its translation: CASRVDAGGQETQYF. The chain couples TRBV7-2 to TRBJ2-5, with 8 bases matching TRBD2. Germline V CDR1 and CDR2: SGHTA, FQGNSA. This CDR3 region has 15 residues. With V trimmed by 6 bases and J by 1 base, 7 bases remained unmatched.

This clonotype was detected only a few times. This sequence joins TRBV20-1 and TRBJ1-6; 7 bases align to TRBD1. The CDR3 runs 15 residues. V gave up 5 bases and J gave up 9 bases; unmatched junction bases: 13. The germline CDR1 and CDR2 sequences are DFQATT and SNEGSKA (reference sequence). Here the CDR3 reads CSAVGTAAGGSPLHF. CDR3 coding DNA: TGCAGTGCTGTCGGGACAGCGGCCGGAGGTTCACCCCTCCACTTT.

At least ten counts were recorded for this clonotype. This chain joins TRBV29-1 and TRBJ2-1; no reliable D call. The V end lost 3 bases, the J end lost 0 bases, and 6 bases lay between the germline ends. The CDR3 runs 13 residues. The V gene's germline CDR1 is SQVTM and CDR2 ANQGSEA. The CDR3 loop is CSVERSSYNEQFF. CDR3 sequence (DNA): TGCAGCGTTGAGCGGAGCTCCTACAATGAGCAGTTCTTC.

This clonotype appeared a few times. This rearrangement joins TRBV12-3 or TRBV12-4 to TRBJ1-1; the D gene is possibly TRBD1 (5 bases). The CDR3 has 14 amino acids. The V end lost 6 bases, the J end lost 11 bases, and 22 bases lay between the germline ends. The CDR3 reads CASSSGTLNREAFF. Written as DNA, the CDR3 is TGTGCCAGCAGCTCCGGGACCCTAAACCGCGAGGCTTTCTTT.

This rearrangement joins TRBV29-1 to TRBJ1-1; 8 bases align to TRBD1. With V trimmed by 4 bases and J by 2 bases, 9 bases remained unmatched. Germline CDR1 reads SQVTM; CDR2 reads ANQGSEA. The CDR3 has 15 amino acids. CDR3 nucleotides: TGCAGCGTTGTCCAGGGGGCTGATTATAACACTGAAGCTTTCTTT. Amino acids: CSVVQGADYNTEAFF.

This clonotype was seen more than once but under ten times. The chain is built from TRBV24-1 and TRBJ2-1, with 10 bases matching TRBD1. Germline values: CDR1 KGHDR, CDR2 SFDVKD. The CDR3 spans 16 residues. V gave up 3 bases and J gave up 7 bases; unmatched junction bases: 8. The CDR3 DNA reads as TGTGCCACCAGTGATCCGTCGGGACAGGGGTGGAATGAGCAGTTCTTC. Residues: CATSDPSGQGWNEQFF.

The chain recombines TRBV5-4 with TRBJ2-1; D possibly corresponds to TRBD2 (5 bases). The CDR3 totals 15 residues. The germline V and J ends were trimmed by 2 bases and 6 bases, with 15 bases remaining between them. Per the germline V gene, CDR1 is SGHNT and CDR2 is YYREEE (reference sequence). The CDR3 protein is CASSFFERRSNEQFF. In DNA form, the CDR3 reads TGTGCCAGCAGCTTTTTTGAGAGGAGGAGCAATGAGCAGTTCTTC. Full variable domain (rest looked up from reference TRBV5-4 and TRBJ2-1): ETGVTQSPTHLIKTRGQQVTLRCSSQSGHNTVSWYQQALGQGPQFIFQYYREEENGRGNFPPRFSGLQFPNYSSELNVNALELDDSALYLCASSFFERRSNEQFFGPGTRLTVL.

This clonotype appeared a few times. The rearrangement joins TRBV24-1 to TRBJ2-3, with D tentatively TRBD1 (6 bases). Trimming cost V 7 bases and J 5 bases, with 21 bases left between them. The CDR3 loop spans 16 amino acids. The germline V gene encodes CDR1 KGHDR and CDR2 SFDVKD. The CDR3 bases are TGTGCCACCAGAGCCGGTCCAGGGGAAGCTGGAGATACGCAGTATTTT. Its translation is CATRAGPGEAGDTQYF.

Only a few counts were recorded for this clonotype. The rearrangement links TRBV20-1 to TRBJ2-1, with a weak D call TRBD2 (5 bases). CDR1 DFQATT and CDR2 SNEGSKA come from the germline V gene (reference sequence). The V end was cut by 1 base, the J end by 4 bases, with 11 bases between. The CDR3 length is 14 residues. The CDR3 DNA reads TGCAGTGCTAGAGTAGCCGGGATGTACAATGAGCAGTTCTTC. Translating gives CSARVAGMYNEQFF.

This clonotype was detected many times. The chain combines TRBV7-6 with TRBJ2-7, with TRBD2 matching 14 bases. V trimming: 2 bases; J trimming: 11 bases; junction bases outside the gene matches: 8. This CDR3 is built from 15 residues. The V gene's germline CDR1 is SGHVS and CDR2 FNYEAQ. CDR3 protein: CASSLTGTSGSSEYF. The CDR3 DNA is TGTGCCAGCAGCTTAACCGGGACTAGCGGGAGTTCCGAGTACTTC.

V is TRBV4-3 and J is TRBJ2-7, with a tentative D call TRBD2 (5 bases). Germline-derived CDR1 and CDR2 are LGHNA and YSLEER. The CDR3 totals 16 residues. Trimming shortened V by 0 bases and J by 3 bases, and 15 bases separated the two germline ends. CDR3 coding DNA: TGCGCCAGCAGCCAAGATCTAGGAGGAGTCAACTACGAGCAGTACTTC. The encoded protein is CASSQDLGGVNYEQYF.

In its sample, this clonotype was seen a few times. The chain is built from TRBV2 and TRBJ2-7; 7 nucleotides match TRBD2. Trimming cost V 4 bases and J 7 bases; bases outside gene matches: 4. This CDR3 has 12 residues. The germline CDR1 and CDR2 sequences are SNHLY and FYNNEI. CDR3 DNA: TGTGCCAGCAGTGGGGACGGGGGGGAGCAGTACTTC. Its translation is CASSGDGGEQYF.

Turning to this clonotype: Compared with germline, one end of the junction differs, possibly owing to a read error. The chain uses TRBV7-6 and TRBJ1-6; D not resolved. Germline lookup yields CDR1 SGHVS and CDR2 FNYEAQ. The CDR3 sequence is 13 residues long. The CDR3 region has the DNA TGTGCCAGCAGCCCTACCTCGCATTCACCCCTCCATTTT. Translated, it gives CASSPTSHSPLHF.

The chain has TRBV7-2 and TRBJ1-6, with 10 bases fitting TRBD1. V shed 5 bases, J shed 7 bases, and the junction held 8 bases outside the gene matches. The germline CDR1 and CDR2 sequences are SGHTA and FQGNSA. The CDR3 runs 16 residues. DNA of the CDR3: TGTGCCAGCAGCCGGACAGGGGGTTCCTGGAATTCACCCCTCCACTTT. It encodes CASSRTGGSWNSPLHF.

This clonotype was recorded many times. The chain links TRBV18 to TRBJ2-5; maybe TRBD2 (5 bases). Deletions cut 6 bases from V and 3 bases from J, with 11 bases between. Germline V gene lookup returns CDR1 KGHSH and CDR2 LQKENI. The CDR3 runs 13 residues. CDR3 coding DNA: TGTGCCAGCTCCCCCGGACTGAAAGAGACCCAGTACTTC. As protein: CASSPGLKETQYF.

This clonotype was picked up many times. This chain connects TRBV7-2 to TRBJ2-7; 9 nucleotides match TRBD2. The V gene's germline CDR1 is SGHTA and CDR2 FQGNSA. The length of the CDR3 is 14 residues. The V gene end was trimmed by 3 bases and the J gene end by 6 bases; junction bases not matched to a gene: 6. The CDR3 loop is CASSLASGNPEQYF. The CDR3 bases are TGTGCCAGCAGCTTGGCTAGCGGGAATCCCGAGCAGTACTTC.

In this sample, this clonotype turned up many times. V and J are TRBV29-1 and TRBJ2-5; D is possibly TRBD2 (5 bases). This CDR3 has 12 amino acids. Trimming cost V 4 bases and J 5 bases, with 11 bases left between them. Germline lookup yields CDR1 SQVTM and CDR2 ANQGSEA. CDR3 sequence (DNA): TGCAGCGTTGCTGGACTTAGGGAGACCCAGTACTTC. Encoded protein: CSVAGLRETQYF.

The sample holds a few counts of this clonotype. This chain uses TRBV28 with TRBJ1-1, with D perhaps matching TRBD1 (5 bases). Germline CDR1 reads MDHEN; CDR2 reads SYDVKM. V lost 4 bases and J 4 bases, leaving 13 bases between the germline ends. The CDR3 totals 14 residues. As DNA, the CDR3 is TGTGCCAGCAGTTCCCCCGGGGCTTCCACTGAAGCTTTCTTT. Its translation is CASSSPGASTEAFF. Full variable domain (rest looked up from reference TRBV28 and TRBJ1-1): DVKVTQSSRYLVKRTGEKVFLECVQDMDHENMFWYRQDPGLGLRLIYFSYDVKMKEKGDIPEGYSVSREKKERFSLILESASTNQTSMYLCASSSPGASTEAFFGQGTRLTVV.

On this clonotype itself: A read error may explain this, as a much larger clone is one base away. The V and J genes are TRBV20-1 and TRBJ2-3; D is ambiguous. The CDR3 loop spans 13 amino acids. The ends were cut back, 5 bases at V and 6 bases at J, with 15 bases in the middle. CDR1 and CDR2 (germline): DFQATT, SNEGSKA (reference sequence). This chain's CDR3 is CSAPTMGLDTQYF. CDR3 in DNA: TGCAGTGCTCCCACAATGGGTCTGGATACGCAGTATTTT.

In the case of this clonotype: This sequence may be a read error, since a much larger clone differs from it by one base. The chain uses TRBV12-3 or TRBV12-4 and TRBJ2-3; the D gene is possibly TRBD1 (6 bases). This CDR3 comprises 15 residues. Trimming took off 6 bases at V and 3 bases at J, with 16 bases between the two ends. In nucleotides, the CDR3 is TGTGCCAGCAGCCCTGGACTGGGGGCTACAGATACGCAGTATTTT. This gives the protein CASSPGLGATDTQYF.

The J gene is TRBJ1-5, the V gene TRBV7-2, with TRBD1 matching over 7 bases. The junction had 6 bases not matched to a gene; V was cut back by 1 base and J by 3 bases. The CDR3 extends over 16 amino acids. Per germline, CDR1 SGHTA and CDR2 FQGNSA. DNA for the CDR3: TGTGCCAGCAGCTTAGGACAGGGCTACCCCAATCAGCCCCAGCATTTT. It is translated as CASSLGQGYPNQPQHF.

This clonotype turned up a few times. The chain recombines TRBV6-5 with TRBJ2-4, with 7 nucleotides matching TRBD1. Germline V gene data show CDR1 as MNHEY and CDR2 as SVGAGI. The CDR3 length is 16 residues. The V gene end was trimmed by 5 bases and the J gene end by 0 bases; junction bases not matched to a gene: 7. CDR3 sequence reads: CASSDGQALAKNIQYF. CDR3 nucleotides: TGTGCCAGCAGTGATGGACAGGCACTAGCCAAAAACATTCAGTACTTC.

V gene TRBV5-6 combines with J gene TRBJ2-3; perhaps TRBD2 as D (5 bases). Per germline, CDR1 SGHDT and CDR2 YYEEEE. Between the trimmed V and J ends, which lost 4 bases and 8 bases, there was a span of 11 bases. This CDR3 is 12 amino acids long. The CDR3 coding sequence is TGTGCCAGCAGCCGACCCGAGGGTACGCAGTATTTT. This encodes CASSRPEGTQYF.